This T cell receptor beta chain was recovered during a study of blood T cell repertoires in COVID-19. The method was immunoSEQ multiplex PCR; TCRdb's version includes in-frame clones alone and lacks a portion of them. The sample records some 220,000 clones, under 85% being singletons. Trimming left V 1 base short and J 8 bases short, with 17 bases between. Germline V gives CDR1 LGHDT, CDR2 YNNKEL (reference sequence). The CDR3 consists of 15 residues. V and J are TRBV3-1 (or the pseudogene TRBV3-2) and TRBJ1-1; D remains ambiguous. Sequenced input: peripheral blood. The sequence derives from a woman aged 25 to 39 with COVID-19, enrolled during active disease. CDR3: CASSQGRWAGHEAFF. In nucleotides, the CDR3 is TGTGCCAGCAGCCAAGGCCGGTGGGCAGGCCACGAAGCTTTCTTT.